Below, 8 T cell receptor beta chains from the same sample are listed, as sequenced in a study of shared clonotypes between healthy human individuals. The naive CD8 fraction comprised CD45RO-negative cells positively selected for CCR7 and excluded terminally differentiated effector memory CD45RA+ cells. Profiling relied on immunoSEQ multiplex PCR, and the TCRdb table lists in-frame clones only, not all of them. Here the sample spans hundreds of thousands of clones, under 95% being singletons. Specimen: naive CD8+ T cells sorted from blood. The origin of the receptors is a man aged 25-40 years in good health.

The rearrangement joins TRBV7-9 to TRBJ1-2; TRBD1 might be the D (5 bases). The CDR3 runs to 14 residues. Trimming left V 1 base short and J 8 bases short, with 14 bases between. From germline, CDR1 is SEHNR and CDR2 FQNEAQ (reference sequence). CDR3 sequence: CASSLGDPGTGYTF. DNA for the CDR3: TGTGCCAGCAGCTTAGGGGACCCCGGGACCGGCTACACCTTC.

The gene calls are TRBV4-1 and TRBJ2-7; D is unresolved. The germline V and J ends were trimmed by 1 base and 0 bases, with 10 bases remaining between them. Germline lookup yields CDR1 MGHRA and CDR2 YSYEKL. This CDR3 spans 15 amino acids. The CDR3 region has the DNA TGCGCCAGCAGCCAAGGCGCCGTGAGCTCCTACGAGCAGTACTTC. Its protein is CASSQGAVSSYEQYF.

V usage is TRBV6-1 and J usage is TRBJ1-2, with D possibly TRBD1 on 5 matching bases. There are 15 residues in the CDR3. V lost 6 bases and J 4 bases, leaving 18 bases between the germline ends. Germline assignment: CDR1 MNHNS and CDR2 SASEGT. The CDR3 DNA reads TGTGCCAGCAGCACCTTCCCGGGGGACCCCTATGGCTACACCTTC. This codes for CASSTFPGDPYGYTF.

This chain uses TRBV15 with TRBJ2-2; 7 bases match TRBD2. J was trimmed by 3 bases and V by 5 bases; bases with no gene match: 12. This CDR3 spans 17 amino acids. CDR1 is LNHNV, CDR2 YYDKDF, per germline (reference sequence). This CDR3 reads CATSPTRGGTYTGELFF. The CDR3 nucleotides read TGTGCCACCAGCCCTACTCGGGGAGGGACCTACACCGGGGAGCTGTTTTTT.

J is TRBJ2-3 and V is TRBV11-2; 9 bases line up with TRBD2. V dropped 4 bases and J dropped 2; count of bases not matched to a gene: 7. Germline lookup yields CDR1 SGHAT and CDR2 FQNNGV. The CDR3 runs 16 residues. The CDR3 protein is CASSSYGLANTDTQYF. The CDR3 DNA follows: TGTGCCAGCAGCTCGTACGGACTAGCGAACACAGATACGCAGTATTTT.

The chain recombines TRBV11-2 with TRBJ2-7, with D tentatively TRBD2 (5 bases). From germline, CDR1 is SGHAT and CDR2 FQNNGV. Trimming removed 3 bases from V and 2 bases from J, with 5 bases in between. CDR3 size: 12 residues. CDR3 bases: TGTGCCAGCAGCTTGAGGGCCTACGAGCAGTACTTC. The encoded protein is CASSLRAYEQYF. The full variable domain, rest sourced from reference TRBV11-2 and TRBJ2-7, is EAGVAQSPRYKIIEKRQSVAFWCNPISGHATLYWYQQILGQGPKLLIQFQNNGVVDDSQLPKDRFSAERLKGVDSTLKIQPAKLEDSAVYLCASSLRAYEQYFGPGTRLTVT.

The chain has TRBV15 and TRBJ2-1; weak D call: TRBD1 (5 bases). The length of the CDR3 is 16 residues. Germline CDR1 LNHNV, CDR2 YYDKDF (reference sequence). The V and J ends lost 3 bases and 5 bases respectively, with 17 bases between them. The CDR3 region is CATSSPGHPDDNEQFF. The DNA of the CDR3 is TGTGCCACCAGCAGCCCAGGACACCCGGACGACAATGAGCAGTTCTTC.

J is TRBJ1-1 and V is TRBV2; tentative D call: TRBD1 (6 bases). This CDR3 is built from 16 residues. CDR1 is SNHLY, CDR2 FYNNEI, per germline. The V and J ends lost 6 bases and 3 bases respectively, with 20 bases between them. DNA of the CDR3: TGTGCCAGCAGGAGGAGGCTCGGGGGCGGTGACACTGAAGCTTTCTTT. Protein: CASRRRLGGGDTEAFF.